What follows are 3 T cell receptor beta chains derived from one specimen sequenced in a study of T cell responses to AZD1222 COVID-19 vaccine. Profiled with immunoSEQ multiplex PCR; TCRdb holds only in-frame clones, not every one. The sample shows approximately 70,000 clones, 80% to 90% of them seen only once. Sequencing was performed on peripheral blood, taken on day 0 of AZD1222 vaccination. The source of these receptors is an adult in good health.

V and J are TRBV18 and TRBJ1-1; D gene unclear. The CDR3 extends over 14 amino acids. Trimming left V 0 bases short and J 8 bases short, with 13 bases between. In germline, CDR1 is KGHSH, CDR2 LQKENI. The CDR3 DNA is TGTGCCAGCTCACCACCTGGGTATTACGGCGAAGCTTTCTTT. Its translation: CASSPPGYYGEAFF.

As for this clone: This sample also contains other DNA sequences that code for the same CDR3. The chain uses TRBV7-9 and TRBJ1-1, with D maybe TRBD1 (5 bases). V gave up 5 bases and J gave up 3 bases, with 10 bases separating them. The CDR3 has 13 amino acids. The germline V gene has CDR1 SEHNR and CDR2 FQNEAQ (reference sequence). In DNA, the CDR3 is TGTGCCAGCAGCCCAGTAGGGGACACTGAAGCTTTCTTT. It is translated as CASSPVGDTEAFF.

V gene TRBV5-4 combines with J gene TRBJ2-5, with D possibly matching TRBD2 (5 bases). CDR3 length: 14 residues. Germline V gene sequence: CDR1 SGHNT, CDR2 YYREEE (reference sequence). V dropped 4 bases and J dropped 5 bases, with 15 bases sitting between them. CDR3 region: CASSLEPERETQYF. DNA of the CDR3: TGTGCCAGCAGCCTGGAACCTGAGCGGGAGACCCAGTACTTC.